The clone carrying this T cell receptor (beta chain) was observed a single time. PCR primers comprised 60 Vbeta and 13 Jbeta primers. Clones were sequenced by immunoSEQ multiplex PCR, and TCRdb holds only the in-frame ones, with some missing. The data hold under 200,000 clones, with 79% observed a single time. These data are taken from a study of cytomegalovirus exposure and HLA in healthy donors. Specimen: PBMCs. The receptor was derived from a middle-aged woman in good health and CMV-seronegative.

DNA of the CDR3: TGTGCCAGCAGCGTAGGGGTACTACTAGCGGGAGGATCCTACAATGAGCAGTTCTTC. This gives the protein CASSVGVLLAGGSYNEQFF. The chain employs TRBV9 and TRBJ2-1, with TRBD2 matching 12 bases. The V gene's germline CDR1 is SGDLS and CDR2 YYNGEE. Trimming at V came to 0 bases and at J to 1 base, leaving 8 bases not matched to a gene. This CDR3 region has 19 residues.